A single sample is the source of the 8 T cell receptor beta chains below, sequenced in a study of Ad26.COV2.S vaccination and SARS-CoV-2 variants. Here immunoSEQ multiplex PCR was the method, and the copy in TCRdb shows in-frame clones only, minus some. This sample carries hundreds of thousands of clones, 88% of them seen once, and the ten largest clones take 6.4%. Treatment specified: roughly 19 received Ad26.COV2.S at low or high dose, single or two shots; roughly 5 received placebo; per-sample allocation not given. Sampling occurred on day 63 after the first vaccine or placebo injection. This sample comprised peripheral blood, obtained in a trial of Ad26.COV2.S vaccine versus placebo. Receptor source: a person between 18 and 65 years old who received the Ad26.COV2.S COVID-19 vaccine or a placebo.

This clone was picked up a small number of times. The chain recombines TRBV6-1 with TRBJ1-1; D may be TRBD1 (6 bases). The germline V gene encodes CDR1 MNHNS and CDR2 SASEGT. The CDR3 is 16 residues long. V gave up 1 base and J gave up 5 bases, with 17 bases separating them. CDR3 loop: CASSEDLGAFITEAFF. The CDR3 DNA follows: TGTGCCAGCAGTGAAGATCTGGGGGCGTTTATAACTGAAGCTTTCTTT.

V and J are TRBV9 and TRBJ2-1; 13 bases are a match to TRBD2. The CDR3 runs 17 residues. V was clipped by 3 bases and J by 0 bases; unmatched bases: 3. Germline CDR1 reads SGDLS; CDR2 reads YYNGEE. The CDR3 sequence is CASSAGLAGYSYNEQFF. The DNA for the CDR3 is TGTGCCAGCAGCGCGGGACTAGCGGGGTACTCCTACAATGAGCAGTTCTTC.

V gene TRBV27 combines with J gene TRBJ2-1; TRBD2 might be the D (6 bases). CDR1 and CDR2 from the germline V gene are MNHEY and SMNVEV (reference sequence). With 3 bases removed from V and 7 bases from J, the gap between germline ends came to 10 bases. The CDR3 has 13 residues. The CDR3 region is CASSLSTRNEQFF. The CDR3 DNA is TGTGCCAGCAGTTTGTCGACTAGAAATGAGCAGTTCTTC.

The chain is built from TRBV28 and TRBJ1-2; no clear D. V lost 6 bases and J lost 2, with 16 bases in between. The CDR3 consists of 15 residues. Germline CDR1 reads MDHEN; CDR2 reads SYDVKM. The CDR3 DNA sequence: TGTGCCAGCAGCACTGACGGCCTTCCCAACTATGGCTACACCTTC. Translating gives CASSTDGLPNYGYTF.

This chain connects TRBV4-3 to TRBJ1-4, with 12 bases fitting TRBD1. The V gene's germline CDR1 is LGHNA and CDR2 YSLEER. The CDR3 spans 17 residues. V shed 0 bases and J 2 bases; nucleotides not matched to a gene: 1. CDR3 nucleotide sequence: TGCGCCAGCAGCCAAGATGGGACAGGGGGCACTAATGAAAAACTGTTTTTT. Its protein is CASSQDGTGGTNEKLFF.

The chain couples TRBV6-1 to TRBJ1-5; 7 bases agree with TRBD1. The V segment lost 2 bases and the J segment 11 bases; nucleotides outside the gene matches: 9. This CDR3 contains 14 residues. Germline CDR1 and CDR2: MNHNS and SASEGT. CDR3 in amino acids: CASSEQGVQSAQHF. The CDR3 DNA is TGTGCCAGCAGTGAACAGGGGGTCCAATCAGCCCAGCATTTT.

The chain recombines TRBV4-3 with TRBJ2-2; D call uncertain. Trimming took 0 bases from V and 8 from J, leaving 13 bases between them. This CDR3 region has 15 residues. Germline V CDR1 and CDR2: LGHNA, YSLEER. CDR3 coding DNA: TGCGCCAGCAGCCAAGATACGCAAACGATAGGGGAGCTGTTTTTT. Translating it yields CASSQDTQTIGELFF.

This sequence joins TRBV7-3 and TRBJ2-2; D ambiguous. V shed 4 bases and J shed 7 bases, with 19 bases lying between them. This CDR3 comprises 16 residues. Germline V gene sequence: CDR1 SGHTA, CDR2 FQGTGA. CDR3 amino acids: CASSSNGVSMGGELFF. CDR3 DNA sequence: TGTGCCAGCAGCTCCAACGGCGTCTCAATGGGCGGGGAGCTGTTTTTT.